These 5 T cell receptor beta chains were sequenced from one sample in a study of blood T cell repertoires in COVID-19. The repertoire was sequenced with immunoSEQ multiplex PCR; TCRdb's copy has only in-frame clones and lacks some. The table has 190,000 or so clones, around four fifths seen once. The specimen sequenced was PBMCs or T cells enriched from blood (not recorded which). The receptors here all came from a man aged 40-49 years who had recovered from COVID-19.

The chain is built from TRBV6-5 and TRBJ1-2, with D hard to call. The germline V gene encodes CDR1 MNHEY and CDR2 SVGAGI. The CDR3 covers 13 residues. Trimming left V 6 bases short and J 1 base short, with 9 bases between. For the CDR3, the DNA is TGTGCCAGCAGCCTGACTCTTAACTATGGCTACACCTTC. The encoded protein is CASSLTLNYGYTF.

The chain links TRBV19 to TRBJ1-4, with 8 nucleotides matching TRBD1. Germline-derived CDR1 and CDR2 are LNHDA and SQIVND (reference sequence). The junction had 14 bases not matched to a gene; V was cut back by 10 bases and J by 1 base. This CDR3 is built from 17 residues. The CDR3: CATGPGQDPLTNEKLFF. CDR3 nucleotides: TGTGCCACCGGTCCGGGACAGGACCCACTAACTAATGAAAAACTGTTTTTT.

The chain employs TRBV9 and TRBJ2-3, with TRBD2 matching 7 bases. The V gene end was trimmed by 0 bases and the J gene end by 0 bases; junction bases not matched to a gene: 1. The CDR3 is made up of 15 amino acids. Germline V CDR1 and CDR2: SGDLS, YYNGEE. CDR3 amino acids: CASSVDGRSTDTQYF. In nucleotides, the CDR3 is TGTGCCAGCAGCGTAGACGGGAGGAGCACAGATACGCAGTATTTT.

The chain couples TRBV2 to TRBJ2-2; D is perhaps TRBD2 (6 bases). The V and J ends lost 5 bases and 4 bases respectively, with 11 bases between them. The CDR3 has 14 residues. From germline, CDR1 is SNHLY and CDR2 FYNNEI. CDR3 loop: CASSSWTTTGELFF. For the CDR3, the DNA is TGTGCCAGCAGTTCATGGACTACCACCGGGGAGCTGTTTTTT.

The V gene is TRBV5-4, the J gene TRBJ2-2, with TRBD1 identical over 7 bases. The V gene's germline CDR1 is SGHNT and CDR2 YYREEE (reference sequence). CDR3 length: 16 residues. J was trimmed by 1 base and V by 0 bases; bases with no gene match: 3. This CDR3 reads CASSLDDRVNTGELFF. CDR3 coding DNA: TGTGCCAGCAGCTTGGACGACAGGGTGAACACCGGGGAGCTGTTTTTT.